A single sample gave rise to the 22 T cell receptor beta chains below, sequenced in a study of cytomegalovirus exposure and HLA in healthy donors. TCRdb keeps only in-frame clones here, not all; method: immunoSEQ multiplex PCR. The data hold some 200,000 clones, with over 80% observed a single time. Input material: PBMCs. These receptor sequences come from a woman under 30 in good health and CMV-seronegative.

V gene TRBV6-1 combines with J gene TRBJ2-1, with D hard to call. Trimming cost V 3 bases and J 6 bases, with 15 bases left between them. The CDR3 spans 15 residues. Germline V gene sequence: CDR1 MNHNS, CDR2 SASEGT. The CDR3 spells CASSDRLLQFNEQFF. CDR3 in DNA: TGTGCCAGCAGTGACCGCCTCTTGCAGTTCAATGAGCAGTTCTTC.

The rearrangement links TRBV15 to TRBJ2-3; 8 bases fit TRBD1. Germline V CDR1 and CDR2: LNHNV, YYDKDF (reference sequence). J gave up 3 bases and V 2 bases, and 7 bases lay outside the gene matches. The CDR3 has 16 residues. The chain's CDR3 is CATSRLTGGGTDTQYF. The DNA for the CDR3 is TGTGCCACCAGCAGACTTACAGGGGGTGGGACAGATACGCAGTATTTT.

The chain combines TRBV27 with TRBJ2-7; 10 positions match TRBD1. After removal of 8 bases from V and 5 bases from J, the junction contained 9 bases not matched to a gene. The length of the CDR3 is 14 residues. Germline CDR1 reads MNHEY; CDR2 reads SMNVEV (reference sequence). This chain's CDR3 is CASAPGQGFHEQYF. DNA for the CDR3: TGTGCCAGCGCACCGGGACAGGGGTTCCACGAGCAGTACTTC.

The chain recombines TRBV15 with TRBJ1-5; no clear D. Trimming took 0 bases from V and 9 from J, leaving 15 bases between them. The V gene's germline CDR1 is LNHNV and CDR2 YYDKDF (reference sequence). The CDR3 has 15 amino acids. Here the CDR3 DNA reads TGTGCCACCAGCAGAGAAGCTAGCCCTTGGTGGCCCCAGCATTTT. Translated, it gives CATSREASPWWPQHF.

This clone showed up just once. CDR3 protein: CASSPVLAGGRYEQYF. Here the CDR3 DNA reads TGTGCCAGCTCACCAGTACTAGCGGGAGGACGCTACGAGCAGTACTTC. The chain combines TRBV18 with TRBJ2-7, with 12 nucleotides matching TRBD2. The V gene end was trimmed by 2 bases and the J gene end by 3 bases; junction bases not matched to a gene: 5. This CDR3 spans 16 amino acids. CDR1 is KGHSH and CDR2 is LQKENI in the germline V gene.

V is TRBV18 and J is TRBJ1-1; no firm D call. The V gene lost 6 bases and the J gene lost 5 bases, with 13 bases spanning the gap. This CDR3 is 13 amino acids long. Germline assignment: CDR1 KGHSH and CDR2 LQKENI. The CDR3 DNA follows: TGTGCCAGCTCCTTTGACGGGAAGACTGAAGCTTTCTTT. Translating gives CASSFDGKTEAFF.

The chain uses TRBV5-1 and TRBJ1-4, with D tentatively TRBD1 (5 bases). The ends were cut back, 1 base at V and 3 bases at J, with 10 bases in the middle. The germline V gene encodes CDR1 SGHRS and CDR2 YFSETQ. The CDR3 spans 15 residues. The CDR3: CASSLYWGANEKLFF. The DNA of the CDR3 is TGCGCCAGCAGCTTGTACTGGGGGGCTAATGAAAAACTGTTTTTT.

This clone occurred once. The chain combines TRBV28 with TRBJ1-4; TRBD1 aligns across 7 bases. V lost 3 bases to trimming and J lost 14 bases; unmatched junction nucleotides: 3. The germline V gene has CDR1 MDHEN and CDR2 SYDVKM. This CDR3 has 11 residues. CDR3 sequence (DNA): TGTGCCAGCAGTTTGGGACAGCGGCTGTTTTTT. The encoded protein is CASSLGQRLFF.

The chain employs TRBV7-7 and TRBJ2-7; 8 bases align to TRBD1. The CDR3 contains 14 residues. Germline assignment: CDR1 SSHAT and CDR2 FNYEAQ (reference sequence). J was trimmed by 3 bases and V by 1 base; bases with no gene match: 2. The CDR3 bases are TGTGCCAGCAGCTTAGGAGACAGGGGCTACGAGCAGTACTTC. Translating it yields CASSLGDRGYEQYF.

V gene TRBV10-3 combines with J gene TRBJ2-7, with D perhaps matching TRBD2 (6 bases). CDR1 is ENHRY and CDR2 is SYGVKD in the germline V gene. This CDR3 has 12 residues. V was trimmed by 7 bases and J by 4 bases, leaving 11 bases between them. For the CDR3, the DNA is TGTGCCATCAAGGGACTCCAGTACGAGCAGTACTTC. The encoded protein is CAIKGLQYEQYF.

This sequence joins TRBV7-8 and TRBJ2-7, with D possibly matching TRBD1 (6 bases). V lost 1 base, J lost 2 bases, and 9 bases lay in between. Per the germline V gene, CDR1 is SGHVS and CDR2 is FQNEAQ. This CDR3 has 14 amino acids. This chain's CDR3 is CASSLDRVAYEQYF. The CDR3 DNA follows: TGTGCCAGCAGCTTAGACAGGGTGGCCTACGAGCAGTACTTC.

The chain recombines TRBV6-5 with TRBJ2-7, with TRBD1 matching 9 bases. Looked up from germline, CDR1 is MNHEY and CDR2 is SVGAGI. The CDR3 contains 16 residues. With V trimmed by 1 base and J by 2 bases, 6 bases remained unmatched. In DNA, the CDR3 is TGTGCCAGCAGTTACTTCGGGACAGGGCCCACCTACGAGCAGTACTTC. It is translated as CASSYFGTGPTYEQYF.

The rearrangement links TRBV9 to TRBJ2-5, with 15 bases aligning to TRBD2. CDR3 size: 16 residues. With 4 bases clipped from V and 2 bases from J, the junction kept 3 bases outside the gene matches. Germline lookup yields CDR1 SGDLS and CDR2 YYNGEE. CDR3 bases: TGTGCCAGCAGCTCCGGACTAGCGGGAGGGCAAGAGACCCAGTACTTC. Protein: CASSSGLAGGQETQYF.

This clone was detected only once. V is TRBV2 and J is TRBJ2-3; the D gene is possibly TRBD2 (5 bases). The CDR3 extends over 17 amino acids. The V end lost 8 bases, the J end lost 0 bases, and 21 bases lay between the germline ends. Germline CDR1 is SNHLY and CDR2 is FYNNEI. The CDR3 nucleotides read TGTGCCAGCGTCGTCCCCTCAAGCGGAGAAAGCACAGATACGCAGTATTTT. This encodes CASVVPSSGESTDTQYF.

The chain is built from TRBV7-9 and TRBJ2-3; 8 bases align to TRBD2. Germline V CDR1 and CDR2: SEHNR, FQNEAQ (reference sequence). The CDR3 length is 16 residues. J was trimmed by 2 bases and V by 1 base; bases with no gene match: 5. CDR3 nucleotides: TGTGCCAGCAGCTTAGGGAGGACTAGCCTCACAGATACGCAGTATTTT. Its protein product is CASSLGRTSLTDTQYF.

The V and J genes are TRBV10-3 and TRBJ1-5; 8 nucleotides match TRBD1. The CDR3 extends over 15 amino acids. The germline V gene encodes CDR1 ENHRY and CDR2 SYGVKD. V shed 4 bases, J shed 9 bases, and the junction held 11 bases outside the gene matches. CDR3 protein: CAISAVDRAGAPQHF. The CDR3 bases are TGTGCCATCAGTGCGGTGGACAGGGCGGGCGCGCCCCAGCATTTT.

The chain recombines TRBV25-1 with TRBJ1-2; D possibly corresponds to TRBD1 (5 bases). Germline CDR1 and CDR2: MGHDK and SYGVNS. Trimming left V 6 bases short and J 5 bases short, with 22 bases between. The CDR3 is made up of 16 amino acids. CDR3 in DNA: TGTGCCAGCAGCCTGGGTCTCGGGGCCCGGGGGTATGGCTACACCTTC. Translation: CASSLGLGARGYGYTF.

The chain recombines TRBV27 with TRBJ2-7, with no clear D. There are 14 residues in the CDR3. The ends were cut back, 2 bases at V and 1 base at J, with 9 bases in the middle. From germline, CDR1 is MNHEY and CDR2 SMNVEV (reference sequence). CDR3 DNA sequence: TGTGCCAGCAGTTTAGGTTTCAGGTCCTACGAGCAGTACTTC. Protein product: CASSLGFRSYEQYF.

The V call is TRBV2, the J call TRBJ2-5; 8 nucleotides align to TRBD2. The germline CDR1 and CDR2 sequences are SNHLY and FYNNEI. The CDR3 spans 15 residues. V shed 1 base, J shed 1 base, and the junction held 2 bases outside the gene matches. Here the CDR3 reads CASSEVLAGQETQYF. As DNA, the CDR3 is TGTGCCAGCAGTGAAGTCCTAGCGGGCCAAGAGACCCAGTACTTC.

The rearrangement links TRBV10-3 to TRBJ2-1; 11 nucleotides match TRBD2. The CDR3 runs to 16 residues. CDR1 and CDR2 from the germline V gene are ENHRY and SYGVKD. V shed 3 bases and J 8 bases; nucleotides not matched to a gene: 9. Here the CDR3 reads CAISDPGTSGGDEQFF. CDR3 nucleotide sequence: TGTGCCATCAGTGACCCCGGGACTAGCGGCGGGGATGAGCAGTTCTTC.

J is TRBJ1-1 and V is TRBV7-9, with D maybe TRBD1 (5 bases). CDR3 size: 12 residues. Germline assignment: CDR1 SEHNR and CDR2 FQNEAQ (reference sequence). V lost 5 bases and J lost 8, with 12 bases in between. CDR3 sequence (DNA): TGTGCCAGCAGCCTCAGGGAGGACGAAGCTTTCTTT. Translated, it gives CASSLREDEAFF. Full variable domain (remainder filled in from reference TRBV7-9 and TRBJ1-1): DTGVSQNPRHKITKRGQNVTFRCDPISEHNRLYWYRQTLGQGPEFLTYFQNEAQLEKSRLLSDRFSAERPKGSFSTLEIQRTEQGDSAMYLCASSLREDEAFFGQGTRLTVV.

The CDR3 DNA sequence: TGTGCCAGCTCACGCGACAGGGGAAACGACTATGGCTACACCTTC. It encodes CASSRDRGNDYGYTF. The chain couples TRBV18 to TRBJ1-2, with 8 bases fitting TRBD1. The germline V gene encodes CDR1 KGHSH and CDR2 LQKENI. The CDR3 has 15 residues. Germline trimming cut 4 bases from V and 3 bases from J; bases unmatched to any gene: 7.